This T cell receptor (beta chain) originates from a study of identifying expanded T cells in peripheral blood. The study's findings and limits: Variance in clone template counts between two-week samples significantly increased with total template count across all healthy donors.

During the collection period, no donor immune events like infections were recorded. V lost 5 bases to trimming and J lost 1 base, with 12 bases between them. This CDR3 has 14 residues. CDR1 is LNHDA and CDR2 is SQIVND in the germline V gene (reference sequence). Using immunoSEQ multiplex PCR, the repertoire was profiled, and TCRdb retains in-frame clones only, with some absent. The top ten hold 8.4% of the sample, which has 100,000 to 150,000 clones, 65% to 90% seen once. A note on this clone: Its cognate antigen is unknown.

V is TRBV19 and J is TRBJ2-7, with D possibly TRBD1 on 5 matching bases. The receptor comes from a person aged 18-70 years in good health. Specimen: blood. In DNA, the CDR3 is TGTGCCAGTAGTTATGGGGCAGCTTCCTACGAGCAGTACTTC. Amino acid sequence: CASSYGAASYEQYF.